This TCR beta chain was identified during a study of blood T cell repertoires in COVID-19. Turning to the study itself: Both acute and convalescent COVID-19 samples were obtained from the United States, Italy and Spain. The analysed material was cDNA or gDNA that came from T cells, B-cell-depleted T cells, or PBMCs.

Germline assignment: CDR1 ENHRY and CDR2 SYGVKD. CDR3 length equals 16 residues. With V trimmed by 6 bases and J by 5 bases, 12 bases remained unmatched. Original handling: Quantification of nucleated cells was approximated via reference gene primer amplification. Using immunoSEQ multiplex PCR, the repertoire was profiled, and TCRdb retains in-frame clones only, with some absent. The V and J calls and clone size come from that table; D and trimming were worked out from the DNA. The data hold 100,000 to 110,000 clones, with roughly nine tenths observed a single time. The material sequenced was peripheral blood. This TCR came from a young man in a cohort sampled during active COVID-19. The chain employs TRBV10-3 and TRBJ2-2; TRBD1 matches at 7 bases. CDR3 sequence reads: CAISARQGGDTGELFF. CDR3 in DNA: TGTGCCATCAGCGCCCGACAGGGTGGTGATACCGGGGAGCTGTTTTTT.